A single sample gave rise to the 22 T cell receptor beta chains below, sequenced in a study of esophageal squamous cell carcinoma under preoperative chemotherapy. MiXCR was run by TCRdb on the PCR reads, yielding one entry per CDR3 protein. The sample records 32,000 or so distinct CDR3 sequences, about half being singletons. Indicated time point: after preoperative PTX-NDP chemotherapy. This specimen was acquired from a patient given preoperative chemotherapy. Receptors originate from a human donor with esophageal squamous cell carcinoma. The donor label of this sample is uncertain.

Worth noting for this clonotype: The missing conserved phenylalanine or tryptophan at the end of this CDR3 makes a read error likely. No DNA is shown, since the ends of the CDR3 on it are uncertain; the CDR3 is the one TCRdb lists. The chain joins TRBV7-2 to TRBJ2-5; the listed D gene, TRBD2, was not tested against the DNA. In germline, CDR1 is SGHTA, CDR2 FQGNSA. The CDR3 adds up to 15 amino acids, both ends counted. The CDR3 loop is CASSISGLAVETQLS.

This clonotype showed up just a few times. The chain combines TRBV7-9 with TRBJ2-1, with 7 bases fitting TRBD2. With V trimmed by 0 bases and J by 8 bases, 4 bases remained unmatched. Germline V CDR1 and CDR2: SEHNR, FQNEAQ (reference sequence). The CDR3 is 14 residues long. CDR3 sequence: CASSLAGLGDEQFF. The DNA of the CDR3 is TGTGCCAGCAGCTTAGCCGGACTAGGCGATGAGCAGTTCTTC.

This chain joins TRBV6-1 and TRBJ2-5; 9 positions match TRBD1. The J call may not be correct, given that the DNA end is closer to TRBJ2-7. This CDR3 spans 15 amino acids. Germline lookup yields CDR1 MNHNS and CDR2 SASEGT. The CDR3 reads CASSDSGTGTYEQYF. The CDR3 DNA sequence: TGTGCCAGCAGTGATTCCGGGACAGGGACCTACGAGCAGTACTTC.

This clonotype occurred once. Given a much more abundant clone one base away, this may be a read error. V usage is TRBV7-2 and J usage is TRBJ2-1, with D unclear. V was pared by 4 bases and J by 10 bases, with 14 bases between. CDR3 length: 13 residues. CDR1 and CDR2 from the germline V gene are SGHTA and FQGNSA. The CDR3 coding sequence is TGTGCCAGCAGCTCAGGAAAGGTGTGGGAGCAGTTCTTC. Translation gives CASSSGKVWEQFF.

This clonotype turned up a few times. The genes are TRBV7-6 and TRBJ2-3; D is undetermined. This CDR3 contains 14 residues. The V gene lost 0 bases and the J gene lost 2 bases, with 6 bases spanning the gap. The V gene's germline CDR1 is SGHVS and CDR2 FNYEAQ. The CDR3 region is CASSLAVYTDTQYF. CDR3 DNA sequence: TGTGCCAGCAGCTTAGCCGTTTACACAGATACGCAGTATTTT.

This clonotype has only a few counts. The CDR3 sequence: CASSMGGGGTQYF. CDR3 nucleotide sequence: TGTGCCAGCAGCATGGGCGGCGGTGGGACCCAGTACTTC. The chain recombines TRBV7-6 with TRBJ2-5; D is undetermined. Germline assignment: CDR1 SGHVS and CDR2 FNYEAQ. This CDR3 spans 13 amino acids. V was pared by 5 bases and J by 7 bases, with 14 bases between. Based on the CDR3 plus reference TRBV7-6 and TRBJ2-5, the full variable domain is GAGVSQSPRYKVTKRGQDVALRCDPISGHVSLYWYRQALGQGPEFLTYFNYEAQQDKSGLPNDRFSAERPEGSISTLTIQRTEQRDSAMYRCASSMGGGGTQYFGPGTRLLVL.

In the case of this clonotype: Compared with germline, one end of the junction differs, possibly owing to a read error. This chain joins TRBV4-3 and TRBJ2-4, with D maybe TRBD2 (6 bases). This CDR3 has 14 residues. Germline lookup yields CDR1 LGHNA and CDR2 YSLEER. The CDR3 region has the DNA TGCCGCGTCACGGGGCGGGGAGCCACAAACATGCAGTACTTT. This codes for CRVTGRGATNMQYF.

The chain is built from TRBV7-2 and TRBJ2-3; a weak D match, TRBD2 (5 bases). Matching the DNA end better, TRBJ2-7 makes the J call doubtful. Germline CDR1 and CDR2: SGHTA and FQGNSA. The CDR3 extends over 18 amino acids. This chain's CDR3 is CASSPQVERLSSKNTQYF. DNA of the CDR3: TGTGCCAGCAGCCCCCAAGTCGAGCGGCTGTCATCCAAAAACACGCAGTACTTC.

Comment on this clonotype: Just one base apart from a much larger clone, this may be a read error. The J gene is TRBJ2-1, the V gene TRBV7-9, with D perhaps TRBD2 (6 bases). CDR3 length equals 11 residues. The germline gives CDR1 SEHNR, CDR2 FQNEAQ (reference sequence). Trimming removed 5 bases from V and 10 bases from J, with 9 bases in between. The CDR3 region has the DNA TGTGCCAGCAGCCCGGGAGTCGAGCAGTTCTTC. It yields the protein CASSPGVEQFF.

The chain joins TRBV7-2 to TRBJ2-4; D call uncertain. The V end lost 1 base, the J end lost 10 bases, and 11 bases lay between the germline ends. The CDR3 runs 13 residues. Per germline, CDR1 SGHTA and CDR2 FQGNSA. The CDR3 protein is CASSLGGQEIQYF. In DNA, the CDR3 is TGTGCCAGCAGCTTAGGAGGCCAAGAGATTCAGTACTTC.

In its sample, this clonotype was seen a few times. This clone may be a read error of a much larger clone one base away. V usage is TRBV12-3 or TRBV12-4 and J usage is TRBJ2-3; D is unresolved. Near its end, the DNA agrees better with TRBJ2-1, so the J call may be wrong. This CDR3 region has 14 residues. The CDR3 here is CASSRPPVQETQFF. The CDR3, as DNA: TGTGCCAGCAGCCGCCCCCCGGTCCAAGAGACCCAGTTCTTC.

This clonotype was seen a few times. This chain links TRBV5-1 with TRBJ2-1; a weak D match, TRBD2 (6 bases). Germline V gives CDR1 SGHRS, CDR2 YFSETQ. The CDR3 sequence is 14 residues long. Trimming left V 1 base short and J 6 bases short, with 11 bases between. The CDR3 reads CASSLPQGGNEQFF. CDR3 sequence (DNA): TGCGCCAGCAGCTTGCCCCAGGGAGGCAATGAGCAGTTCTTC.

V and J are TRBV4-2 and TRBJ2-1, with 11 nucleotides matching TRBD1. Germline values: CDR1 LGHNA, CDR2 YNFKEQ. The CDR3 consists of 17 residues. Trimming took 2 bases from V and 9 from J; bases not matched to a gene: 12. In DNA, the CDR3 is TGTGCCAGCAGCCAACGTATTACCGGGACAGGGGGGGGTGAGCAGTTCTTC. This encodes CASSQRITGTGGGEQFF.

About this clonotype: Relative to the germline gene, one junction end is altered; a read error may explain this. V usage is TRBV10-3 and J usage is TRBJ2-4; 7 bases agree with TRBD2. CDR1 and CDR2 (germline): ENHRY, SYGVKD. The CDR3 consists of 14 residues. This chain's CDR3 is CRGTGGRAKNTQYF. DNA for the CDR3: TGCCGCGGCACGGGGGGACGAGCCAAAAACACGCAGTACTTC.

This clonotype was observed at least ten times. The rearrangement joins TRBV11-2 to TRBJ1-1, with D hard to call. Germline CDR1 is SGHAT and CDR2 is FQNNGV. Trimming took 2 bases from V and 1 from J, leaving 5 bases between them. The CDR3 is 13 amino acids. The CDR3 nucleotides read TGTGCCAGCAGCTTAAGCTCGAACACTGAAGCTTTCTTT. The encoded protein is CASSLSSNTEAFF.

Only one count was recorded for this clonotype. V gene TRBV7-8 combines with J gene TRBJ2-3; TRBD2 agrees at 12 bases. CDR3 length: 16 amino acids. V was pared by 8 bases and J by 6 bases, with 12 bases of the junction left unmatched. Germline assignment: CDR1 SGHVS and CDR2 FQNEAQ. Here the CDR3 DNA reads TGTGCCAGCGGGGACCTAGCGGGGGGGCACGGTGATACGCAGTATTTT. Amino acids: CASGDLAGGHGDTQYF.

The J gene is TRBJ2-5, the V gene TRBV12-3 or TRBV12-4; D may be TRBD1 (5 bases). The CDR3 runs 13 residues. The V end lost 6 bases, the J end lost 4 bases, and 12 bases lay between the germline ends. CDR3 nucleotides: TGTGCCAGCAGGAAGACAGTGAGAGAGACCCAGTACTTC. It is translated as CASRKTVRETQYF.

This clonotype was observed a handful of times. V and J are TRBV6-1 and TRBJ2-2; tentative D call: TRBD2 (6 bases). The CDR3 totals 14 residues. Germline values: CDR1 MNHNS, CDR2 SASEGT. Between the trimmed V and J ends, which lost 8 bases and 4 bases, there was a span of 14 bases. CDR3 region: CASQGGAGTGELFF. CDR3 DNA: TGTGCCAGCCAAGGCGGGGCTGGCACCGGGGAGCTGTTTTTT.

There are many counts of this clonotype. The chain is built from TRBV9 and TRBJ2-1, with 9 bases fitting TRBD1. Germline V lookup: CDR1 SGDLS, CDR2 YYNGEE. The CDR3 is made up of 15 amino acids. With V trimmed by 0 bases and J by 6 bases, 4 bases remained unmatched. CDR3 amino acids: CASSVGDRGANEQFF. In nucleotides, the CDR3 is TGTGCCAGCAGCGTAGGAGACAGGGGGGCCAATGAGCAGTTCTTC.

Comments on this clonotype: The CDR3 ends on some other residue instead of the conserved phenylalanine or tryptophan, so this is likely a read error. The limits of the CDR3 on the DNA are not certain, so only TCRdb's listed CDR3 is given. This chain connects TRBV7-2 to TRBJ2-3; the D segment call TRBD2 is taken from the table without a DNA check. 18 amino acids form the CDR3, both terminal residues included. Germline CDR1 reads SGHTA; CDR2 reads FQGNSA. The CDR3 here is CASSSQPGLAGGKRPSSS.

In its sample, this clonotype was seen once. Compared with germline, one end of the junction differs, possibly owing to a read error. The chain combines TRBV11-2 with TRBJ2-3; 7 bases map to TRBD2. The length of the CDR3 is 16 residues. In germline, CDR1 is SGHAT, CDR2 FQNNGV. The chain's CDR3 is CASSLGAGRDTDTQYF. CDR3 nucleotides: TGTGCCAGCAGCTTAGGAGCGGGGCGTGACACAGATACGCAGTATTTC. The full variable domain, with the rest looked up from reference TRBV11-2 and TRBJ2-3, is EAGVAQSPRYKIIEKRQSVAFWCNPISGHATLYWYQQILGQGPKLLIQFQNNGVVDDSQLPKDRFSAERLKGVDSTLKIQPAKLEDSAVYLCASSLGAGRDTDTQYFGPGTRLTVL.

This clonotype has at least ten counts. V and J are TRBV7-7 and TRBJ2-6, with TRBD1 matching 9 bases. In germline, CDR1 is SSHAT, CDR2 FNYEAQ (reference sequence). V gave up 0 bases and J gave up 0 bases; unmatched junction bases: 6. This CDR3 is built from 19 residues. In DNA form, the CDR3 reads TGTGCCAGCAGCTTAGCCCCCCGGGACAGGGCCTCTGGGGCCAACGTCCTGACTTTC. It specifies CASSLAPRDRASGANVLTF.